This T cell receptor (beta chain) was found in a study of blood T cell repertoires in COVID-19 (dated by TCRdb to 2019 to 2021). With regard to the full study: Samples covering the acute and convalescent phases of COVID-19 were provided by collaborators in the United States, Italy and Spain. The material from the prospective study consisted of cDNA or gDNA derived from T cells, B-cell-depleted T cells, or PBMCs. Deeply sampled blood TCRbeta repertoires from subjects exposed to, actively infected with, or recovered from COVID-19 were included in the dataset. The repertoires were released in a freely available public database meant as a resource for research on the immune response to SARS-CoV-2. The samples were drawn from the first 160 participants of the ongoing ImmuneRACE study and from 1,200 or so subjects provided by 6 global collaborators. Nearly every sample came with metadata listing a de-identified subject ID, COVID-19 status, age in years and sex. Where HLA class I and class II types were available, the types were taken from metadata supplied by the sample provider, not from assay-based typing. What the authors observed across the whole study: Clinical and demographic metadata were provided uncurated, with the amount varying by source and participant.

Each collaborating institution followed its own protocols to collect whole blood in K2EDTA tubes. For TCRbeta analysis, collaborator samples were shipped as frozen whole blood, as isolated PBMCs, or as DNA extracted from either sample type. TCRbeta CDR3 regions were amplified from genomic DNA using the immunoSEQ Assay, a bias-controlled multiplex PCR. Regarding the original processing steps: The number of nucleated cells in each sample was estimated by amplification of reference gene primers within the assay. Sequence reads were collapsed and filtered to measure the absolute abundance of every unique TCRbeta CDR3 rearrangement. For each sample, productive Simpson clonality was calculated by taking the square root of Simpson's diversity index across productive rearrangements. As stored in TCRdb, this immuneACCESS dataset retains in-frame rearrangements with V and J assigned. A fraction of the clones does not appear; measured against another copy, unresolved V genes explain less than half of the discrepancy, and the remainder lacks a known reason. The DNA gave D and trimming, while V, J and clone size come from that table. The sample profile shows under 200,000 clones; approximately 79% of them were found once. The ten biggest clones cover around 14% of the sample.

Points on this clone: What antigen it recognizes has not been identified. It has no much larger one-base neighbor in the sample; base qualities were not kept.

V and J are trimmed by 3 bases and 2 bases, and the gene matches miss 6 bases of the junction. The CDR3, from cysteine to phenylalanine, totals 17 residues. CDR3 DNA only is kept here, 51 bases in frame from base 1. From the germline V gene, CDR1 is KGHDR and CDR2 is SFDVKD. The rearranged segments are TRBV24-1 and TRBJ1-6; TRBD1 matches 7 bases in the middle. This TCR came from a man aged 30 to 39 with active or convalescent COVID-19. The sample was peripheral blood. The DNA sequence follows: TGTGCCACCAGTGATCTCCAACAGGGGACCTATAATTCACCCCTCCACTTT. It is translated as CATSDLQQGTYNSPLHF.